A single sample is the source of the 13 T cell receptor beta chains below, sequenced in a study of glioma-infiltrating T cells after dendritic cell vaccination. Produced via immunoSEQ multiplex PCR; TCRdb's table is partial and in-frame only. Of about 92,000 clones detected, approximately 90% appear once; the ten largest clones hold approximately 14%. The material was blood, obtained before dendritic cell vaccination. These receptors came from a human donor with glioblastoma.

The genes are TRBV5-1 and TRBJ2-2, with 9 bases aligning to TRBD2. Germline V gene sequence: CDR1 SGHRS, CDR2 YFSETQ. CDR3 length equals 16 residues. The J segment lost 5 bases and the V segment lost 0 bases, leaving 5 bases of the junction unmatched. Here the CDR3 DNA reads TGCGCCAGCAGCTTGGGTAGCGGGAGATTGACCGGGGAGCTGTTTTTT. Its protein is CASSLGSGRLTGELFF.

The chain couples TRBV27 to TRBJ2-3; perhaps TRBD1 as D (5 bases). CDR1 and CDR2 (germline): MNHEY, SMNVEV (reference sequence). This CDR3 is built from 14 residues. Trimming removed 6 bases at V and 2 bases at J, with 12 bases between. CDR3 in amino acids: CASSLTVPTDTQYF. CDR3 coding DNA: TGTGCCAGCAGCCTGACAGTACCCACAGATACGCAGTATTTT.

This chain uses TRBV18 with TRBJ1-2; 9 bases match TRBD1. The V gene's germline CDR1 is KGHSH and CDR2 LQKENI. This CDR3 is 17 amino acids long. V gave up 0 bases and J gave up 4 bases; unmatched junction bases: 9. CDR3 bases: TGTGCCAGCTCACCACCGGTACAGGGGGCTTCTATCTATGGCTACACCTTC. Its protein is CASSPPVQGASIYGYTF.

The rearrangement uses TRBV7-9 and TRBJ2-5; 8 nucleotides match TRBD2. CDR1 is SEHNR, CDR2 FQNEAQ, per germline (reference sequence). This CDR3 comprises 17 residues. V dropped 7 bases and J dropped 4; count of bases not matched to a gene: 17. The CDR3 loop is CASKLGRESMYSETQYF. The CDR3 DNA reads as TGTGCCAGCAAGCTCGGGAGGGAGTCCATGTACTCAGAGACCCAGTACTTC.

This chain links TRBV7-8 with TRBJ2-1; TRBD1 aligns across 9 bases. Trimming removed 1 base from V and 1 base from J; junction bases left unmatched: 2. CDR1 and CDR2 (germline): SGHVS, FQNEAQ. CDR3 length: 16 amino acids. The CDR3 is CASSLEGTGSYNEQFF. The CDR3 DNA sequence: TGTGCCAGCAGCTTAGAGGGGACAGGGTCCTACAATGAGCAGTTCTTC. Full variable domain (remainder filled in from reference TRBV7-8 and TRBJ2-1): GAGVSQSPRYKVAKRGQDVALRCDPISGHVSLFWYQQALGQGPEFLTYFQNEAQLDKSGLPSDRFFAERPEGSVSTLKIQRTQQEDSAVYLCASSLEGTGSYNEQFFGPGTRLTVL.

This sequence joins TRBV18 and TRBJ2-2, with D possibly TRBD2 on 6 matching bases. V lost 1 base, J lost 5 bases, and 26 bases lay in between. The CDR3 spans 20 residues. Germline V gene lookup returns CDR1 KGHSH and CDR2 LQKENI. CDR3 sequence reads: CASSPLRQATREISTGELFF. DNA for the CDR3: TGTGCCAGCTCACCACTGCGCCAGGCGACTAGGGAAATTTCAACCGGGGAGCTGTTTTTT.

On this clone itself: One end of the junction is discordant with germline, which a read error may explain. This chain links TRBV10-2 with TRBJ2-5; 8 bases fit TRBD2. CDR3 length: 15 amino acids. Germline assignment: CDR1 WSHSY and CDR2 SAAADI. CDR3 sequence reads: CASNEASGFQETQYF. CDR3 coding DNA: TGCGCCAGCAATGAGGCTAGCGGGTTTCAAGAGACCCAGTACTTC.

The chain recombines TRBV27 with TRBJ1-4; D is unresolved. This CDR3 comprises 15 residues. Trimming removed 5 bases from V and 0 bases from J, with 10 bases in between. The germline V gene encodes CDR1 MNHEY and CDR2 SMNVEV (reference sequence). The CDR3 bases are TGTGCCAGCAGTGCTCGCAGGACAACTAATGAAAAACTGTTTTTT. Its protein product is CASSARRTTNEKLFF.

About this clone: The junction departs from germline at one end; a sequencing error may be responsible. The V and J genes are TRBV19 and TRBJ1-1; TRBD1 matches at 8 bases. The CDR3 covers 13 residues. CDR1 is LNHDA and CDR2 is SQIVND in the germline V gene (reference sequence). DNA of the CDR3: TGTGCCAGTAGTCATCAGGGGGCCCATGAACCTTTCTTT. The encoded protein is CASSHQGAHEPFF. The whole variable domain, filled in from reference TRBV19 and TRBJ1-1, reads DGGITQSPKYLFRKEGQNVTLSCEQNLNHDAMYWYRQDPGQGLRLIYYSQIVNDFQKGDIAEGYSVSREKKESFPLTVTSAQKNPTAFYLCASSHQGAHEPFFGQGTRLTVV.

This chain joins TRBV5-1 and TRBJ2-7; the D gene is possibly TRBD1 (6 bases). Germline lookup yields CDR1 SGHRS and CDR2 YFSETQ. Deletions cut 3 bases from V and 4 bases from J, with 14 bases between. This CDR3 is built from 14 residues. The CDR3 region is CASSSGPGAYEQYF. CDR3 DNA sequence: TGCGCCAGCAGCTCGGGACCAGGGGCATACGAGCAGTACTTC.

The CDR3 bases are TGCAGCGTTGGGACAGGGGACAACACTGAAGCTTTCTTT. Its translation: CSVGTGDNTEAFF. The rearrangement uses TRBV29-1 and TRBJ1-1, with TRBD1 identical over 9 bases. This CDR3 spans 13 amino acids. Germline assignment: CDR1 SQVTM and CDR2 ANQGSEA. The V gene end was trimmed by 4 bases and the J gene end by 2 bases; junction bases not matched to a gene: 2. The entire variable domain, with the rest obtained from reference TRBV29-1 and TRBJ1-1, is as follows: SAVISQKPSRDICQRGTSLTIQCQVDSQVTMMFWYRQQPGQSLTLIATANQGSEATYESGFVIDKFPISRPNLTFSTLTVSNMSPEDSSIYLCSVGTGDNTEAFFGQGTRLTVV.

DNA of the CDR3: TGTGCCAGCAGCAAGTGGGACAGGGTTGTGGGGGAGCAGTACTTC. It yields the protein CASSKWDRVVGEQYF. J is TRBJ2-7 and V is TRBV7-2, with 9 positions matching TRBD1. Germline CDR1 and CDR2: SGHTA and FQGNSA. The CDR3 is 15 amino acids. Trimming cost V 5 bases and J 7 bases; bases outside gene matches: 12.

This sequence joins TRBV7-9 and TRBJ2-7; 9 bases are a match to TRBD1. The CDR3 sequence is 16 residues long. CDR1 SEHNR and CDR2 FQNEAQ come from the germline V gene (reference sequence). V dropped 5 bases and J dropped 6; count of bases not matched to a gene: 14. The CDR3 sequence: CASSLRSTGGLSEQYF. The CDR3, as DNA: TGTGCCAGCAGCCTCCGATCGACAGGGGGGTTGTCCGAGCAGTACTTC.